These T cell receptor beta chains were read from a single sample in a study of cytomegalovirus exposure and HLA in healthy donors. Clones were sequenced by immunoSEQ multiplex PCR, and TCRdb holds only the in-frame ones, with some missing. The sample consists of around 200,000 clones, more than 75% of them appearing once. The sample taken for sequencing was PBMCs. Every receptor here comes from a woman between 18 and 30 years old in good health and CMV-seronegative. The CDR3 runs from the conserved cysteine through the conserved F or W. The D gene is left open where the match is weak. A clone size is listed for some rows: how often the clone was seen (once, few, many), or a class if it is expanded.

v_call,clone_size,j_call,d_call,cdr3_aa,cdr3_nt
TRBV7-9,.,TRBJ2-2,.,CASSPGVGPETGELFF,TGTGCCAGCAGCCCGGGGGTGGGACCTGAGACCGGGGAGCTGTTTTTT
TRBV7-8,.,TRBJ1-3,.,CASSPQSGARGNTIYF,TGTGCCAGCAGCCCCCAGTCTGGGGCGCGGGGAAACACCATATATTTT
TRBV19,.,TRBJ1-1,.,CASSPGRSSSEAFF,TGTGCCAGTAGTCCGGGAAGGTCTTCTTCTGAAGCTTTCTTT
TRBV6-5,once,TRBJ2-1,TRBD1,CASSFPPGQGANEQFF,TGTGCCAGCAGTTTCCCACCGGGACAGGGGGCCAATGAGCAGTTCTTC
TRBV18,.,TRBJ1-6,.,CASSPAAPYNSPLHF,TGTGCCAGCTCACCGGCGGCCCCTTATAATTCACCCCTCCACTTT
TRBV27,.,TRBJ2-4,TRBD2,CASSLGQGRGAKNIQYF,TGTGCCAGCAGTTTAGGCCAAGGGAGGGGAGCCAAAAACATTCAGTACTTC
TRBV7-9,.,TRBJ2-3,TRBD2,CASSSTSGSPDTQYF,TGTGCCAGCAGCTCCACTAGCGGGAGCCCAGATACGCAGTATTTT
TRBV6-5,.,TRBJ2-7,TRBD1,CASSYSGQGRHEQYF,TGTGCCAGCAGTTATTCGGGACAGGGGCGACACGAGCAGTACTTC
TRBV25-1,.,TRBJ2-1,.,CASSYSGDPYNEQFF,TGTGCCAGCAGCTATTCCGGGGATCCCTACAATGAGCAGTTCTTC
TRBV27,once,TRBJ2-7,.,CASSFQEAWGEQYF,TGTGCCAGCAGTTTCCAGGAGGCCTGGGGCGAGCAGTACTTC
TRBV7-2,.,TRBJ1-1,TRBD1,CASSSPSTGSEAFF,TGTGCCAGCAGCTCCCCCTCGACAGGGTCTGAAGCTTTCTTT
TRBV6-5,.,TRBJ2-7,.,CASSLGVGVTYEQYF,TGTGCCAGCAGCCTAGGGGTAGGCGTGACCTACGAGCAGTACTTC
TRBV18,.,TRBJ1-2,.,CASSQGANYGYTF,TGTGCCAGCTCACAGGGGGCTAACTATGGCTACACCTTC